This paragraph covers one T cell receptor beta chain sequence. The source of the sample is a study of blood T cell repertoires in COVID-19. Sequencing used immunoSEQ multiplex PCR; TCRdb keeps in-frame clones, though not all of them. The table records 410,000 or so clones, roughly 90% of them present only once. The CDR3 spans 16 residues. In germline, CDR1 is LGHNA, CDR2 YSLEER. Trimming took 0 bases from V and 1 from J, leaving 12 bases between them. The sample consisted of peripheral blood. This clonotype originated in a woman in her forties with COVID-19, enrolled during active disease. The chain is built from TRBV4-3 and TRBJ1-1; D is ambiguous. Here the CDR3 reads CASSQDSGIQNTEAFF. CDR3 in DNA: TGCGCCAGCAGCCAAGATTCGGGGATTCAGAACACTGAAGCTTTCTTT.